These 14 T cell receptor beta chains came from one sample sequenced in a study of human T cells and chemical hapten exposure. The starting material, unfractionated whole blood, was used for total RNA extraction. The library attached unique molecular identifiers to individual cDNA molecules. A single record per CDR3 protein comes from TCRdb applying MiXCR to the reads. The profile shows about 3,100 distinct CDR3 sequences, about 47% of them singletons. The specimen was whole blood. Receptors originate from a human donor who had alopecia or was a healthy volunteer (not recorded which). Some clones in this sample may be carry-over from other donors' samples. This table probably holds off-target reads from a library built for another chain.

The table lists this clonotype with a few counts. The chain couples TRBV5-1 to TRBJ2-7, with a possible D match to TRBD1 (6 bases). Germline V lookup: CDR1 SGHRS, CDR2 YFSETQ. This CDR3 spans 15 amino acids. V shed 3 bases and J shed 5 bases, with 18 bases lying between them. The CDR3 DNA sequence: TGCGCCAGCAGCTCCCGGGACACGGGGAACCACGAGCAGTACTTC. Translating gives CASSSRDTGNHEQYF.

This clonotype was picked up a small number of times. The V gene is TRBV5-1, the J gene TRBJ2-2, with 7 bases lining up with TRBD2. Germline loops: CDR1 SGHRS, CDR2 YFSETQ. The CDR3 sequence is 15 residues long. With V trimmed by 4 bases and J by 5 bases, 8 bases remained unmatched. The CDR3 sequence is CASSPAAGETGELFF. As DNA, the CDR3 is TGCGCCAGCAGCCCGGCGGCGGGAGAAACCGGGGAGCTGTTTTTT. Supplemented by reference TRBV5-1 and TRBJ2-2, the full variable domain reads KAGVTQTPRYLIKTRGQQVTLSCSPISGHRSVSWYQQTPGQGLQFLFEYFSETQRNKGNFPGRFSGRQFSNSRSEMNVSTLELGDSALYLCASSPAAGETGELFFGEGSRLTVL.

The chain uses TRBV11-2 and TRBJ1-5; TRBD1 is a possible D gene (5 bases). The germline V gene has CDR1 SGHAT and CDR2 FQNNGV. V lost 1 base, J lost 3 bases, and 7 bases lay in between. CDR3 length: 14 amino acids. The CDR3 region is CASSLGQPNQPQHF. For the CDR3, the DNA is TGTGCCAGCAGCTTAGGACAGCCCAATCAGCCCCAGCATTTT.

This clonotype was observed a single time. This chain links TRBV5-1 with TRBJ2-2; a possible D gene is TRBD1 (5 bases). The CDR3 length is 14 residues. Germline V gene sequence: CDR1 SGHRS, CDR2 YFSETQ. V lost 4 bases and J 4 bases, leaving 11 bases between the germline ends. The CDR3 is CASSDRLSTGELFF. The CDR3 DNA follows: TGCGCCAGCAGCGACAGACTGTCCACCGGGGAGCTGTTTTTT.

The chain recombines TRBV7-2 with TRBJ2-7, with D maybe TRBD2 (6 bases). The V and J ends lost 1 base and 1 base respectively, with 11 bases between them. Germline V lookup: CDR1 SGHTA, CDR2 FQGNSA. The CDR3 length is 15 residues. This CDR3 reads CASSLGASVSYEQYF. In DNA, the CDR3 is TGTGCCAGCAGCTTAGGCGCTAGCGTTTCCTACGAGCAGTACTTC.

This clonotype was counted a few times. CDR3 nucleotides: TGTGCCAGCAGTTTTAGGCTAGCGGGAGCATCCTACAATGAGCAGTTCTTC. It encodes CASSFRLAGASYNEQFF. The rearrangement joins TRBV12-3 or TRBV12-4 to TRBJ2-1; 10 bases agree with TRBD2. The CDR3 has 17 residues. The J segment lost 1 base and the V segment lost 3 bases, leaving 6 bases of the junction unmatched.

This clonotype was found a few times. The chain combines TRBV7-8 with TRBJ2-2; D unclear. The CDR3 totals 13 residues. CDR1 and CDR2 from the germline V gene are SGHVS and FQNEAQ. Trimming removed 1 base at V and 3 bases at J, with 3 bases between. In DNA form, the CDR3 reads TGTGCCAGCAGCTTAGTGGACACCGGGGAGCTGTTTTTT. This translates into CASSLVDTGELFF. Full variable domain (outside the CDR3, taken from reference TRBV7-8 and TRBJ2-2): GAGVSQSPRYKVAKRGQDVALRCDPISGHVSLFWYQQALGQGPEFLTYFQNEAQLDKSGLPSDRFFAERPEGSVSTLKIQRTQQEDSAVYLCASSLVDTGELFFGEGSRLTVL.

The chain uses TRBV18 and TRBJ2-1; D gene uncertain. Trimming removed 5 bases from V and 5 bases from J, with 13 bases in between. Germline V lookup: CDR1 KGHSH, CDR2 LQKENI. The CDR3 is 14 amino acids. The CDR3 nucleotides read TGTGCCAGCTCATCCAGCTTGGGGAACAATGAGCAGTTCTTC. The encoded protein is CASSSSLGNNEQFF.

This chain connects TRBV7-9 to TRBJ2-3; no definite D call. Germline V gene sequence: CDR1 SEHNR, CDR2 FQNEAQ (reference sequence). The germline V and J ends were trimmed by 2 bases and 4 bases, with 10 bases remaining between them. The CDR3 is 14 amino acids. The CDR3 loop reads CASSLSVGSDTQYF. As DNA, the CDR3 is TGTGCCAGCAGCTTAAGTGTAGGGTCAGATACGCAGTATTTT.

This chain joins TRBV20-1 and TRBJ2-3; 8 bases align to TRBD1. J was trimmed by 4 bases and V by 4 bases; bases with no gene match: 4. The CDR3 contains 13 residues. Germline V lookup: CDR1 DFQATT, CDR2 SNEGSKA (reference sequence). The CDR3 reads CSAIGQGPDTQYF. The CDR3 DNA reads as TGCAGTGCTATCGGACAGGGCCCAGATACGCAGTATTTT.

A few counts support this clonotype. The chain carries TRBV11-2 and TRBJ2-3; D not certain. The CDR3 length is 13 residues. CDR1 SGHAT and CDR2 FQNNGV come from the germline V gene. V lost 0 bases and J lost 5, with 6 bases in between. The CDR3, as DNA: TGTGCCAGCAGCTTAGATTTTAGAGATACGCAGTATTTT. Its translation: CASSLDFRDTQYF.

In its sample, this clonotype was seen a few times. The chain couples TRBV27 to TRBJ2-7, with 10 bases lining up with TRBD1. The CDR3 spans 16 residues. CDR1 is MNHEY and CDR2 is SMNVEV in the germline V gene (reference sequence). V gave up 5 bases and J gave up 6 bases; unmatched junction bases: 13. The CDR3 coding sequence is TGTGCCAGCAGTCCAGGTATGGGACAGGGGAAAGTCGAGCAGTACTTC. Translated, it gives CASSPGMGQGKVEQYF.

The chain uses TRBV29-1 and TRBJ2-5; TRBD1 matches 9 bases. The CDR3 covers 15 residues. Germline lookup yields CDR1 SQVTM and CDR2 ANQGSEA. V gave up 5 bases and J gave up 5 bases; unmatched junction bases: 12. CDR3 coding DNA: TGCAGCGTTCAAACCGGGGACAGGGAGCGGGAGACCCAGTACTTC. It translates to CSVQTGDRERETQYF.

The chain recombines TRBV7-9 with TRBJ2-3; 8 bases align to TRBD2. The germline V gene encodes CDR1 SEHNR and CDR2 FQNEAQ (reference sequence). Trimming removed 4 bases from V and 0 bases from J; junction bases left unmatched: 0. The CDR3 has 14 amino acids. This CDR3 is CASSSSGSTDTQYF. The CDR3 DNA is TGTGCCAGCAGCTCTAGCGGGAGCACAGATACGCAGTATTTT.